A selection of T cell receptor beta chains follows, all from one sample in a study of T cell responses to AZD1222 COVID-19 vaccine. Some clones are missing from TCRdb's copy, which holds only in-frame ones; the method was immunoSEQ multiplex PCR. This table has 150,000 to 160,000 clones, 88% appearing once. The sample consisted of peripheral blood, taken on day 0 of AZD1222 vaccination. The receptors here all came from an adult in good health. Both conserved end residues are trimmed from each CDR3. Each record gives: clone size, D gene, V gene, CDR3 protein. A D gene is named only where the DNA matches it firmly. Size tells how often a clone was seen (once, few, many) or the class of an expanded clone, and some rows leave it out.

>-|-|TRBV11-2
ASSPQRGTELRAQY
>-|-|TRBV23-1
ASSQGSQTQY
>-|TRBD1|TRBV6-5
ASRLTGSGGYT
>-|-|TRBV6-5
ASSYSMTVNTEAF
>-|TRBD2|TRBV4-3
ASSPRLAGEQETQY
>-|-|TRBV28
ASRLRY
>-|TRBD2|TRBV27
ASSLGVGGGAVTDTQY
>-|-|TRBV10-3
AISEGYEQY
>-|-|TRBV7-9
ASSLGFEPQH
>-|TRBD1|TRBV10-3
AISQGTGGAGGYT
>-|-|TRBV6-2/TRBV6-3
ASSSRLESEQY
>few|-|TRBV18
ASSPLGNTEAF
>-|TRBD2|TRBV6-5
ASSYSNAGGSETQY
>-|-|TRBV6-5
ASNGANTGELF
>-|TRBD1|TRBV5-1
ASSPRQTGEAYGYT
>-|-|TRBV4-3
ASSQERNSYNSPLH
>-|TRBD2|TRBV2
ASSDQLAGQETQY
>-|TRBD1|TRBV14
ASSQVAGQGAREQF
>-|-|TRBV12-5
ASGQGTDRNEQF
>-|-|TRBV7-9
ASSVEGNQPQH
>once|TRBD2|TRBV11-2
ASSPRPGGTPAPQQF
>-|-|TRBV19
ASSRDGGASTEAF
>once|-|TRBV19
ASSKKTLNSYEQY
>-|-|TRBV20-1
GTDTQY
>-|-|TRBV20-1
SASRGTEAF
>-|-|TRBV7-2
ASSLNYGVGEQY